The 26 T cell receptor beta chains presented below share a single source sample, sequenced in a study of radiotherapy plus CTLA-4 blockade in lung cancer. The table came from immunoSEQ multiplex PCR; TCRdb's copy has only in-frame clones and leaves some out. The sample holds 90,000 to 100,000 clones, about four fifths seen once. The source was peripheral blood, collected from a patient treated with radiotherapy plus ipilimumab. The receptors originated from a human donor with non-small cell lung cancer who had a partial response to radiotherapy plus ipilimumab. Some clones in this sample may be carry-over from other donors' samples.

The chain joins TRBV4-2 to TRBJ2-5, with D unresolved. The J call may be wrong; the DNA end is better matched by TRBJ2-7. This CDR3 contains 13 residues. Per germline, CDR1 LGHNA and CDR2 YNFKEQ. CDR3 protein: CASSQGPKYEQYF. In DNA, the CDR3 is TGTGCCAGCAGCCAAGGTCCGAAATACGAGCAGTACTTC.

The J gene is TRBJ2-7, the V gene TRBV11-3; D is unclear. Trimming removed 7 bases from V and 0 bases from J, with 13 bases in between. This CDR3 region has 14 residues. Germline values: CDR1 SGHNT, CDR2 YENEEA. CDR3 loop: CASKTGRSSYEQYF. The CDR3, as DNA: TGTGCCAGCAAGACCGGTAGGAGCTCCTACGAGCAGTACTTC. Complete variable domain (other parts from reference TRBV11-3 and TRBJ2-7): EAGVVQSPRYKIIEKKQPVAFWCNPISGHNTLYWYLQNLGQGPELLIRYENEEAVDDSQLPKDRFSAERLKGVDSTLKIQPAELGDSAVYLCASKTGRSSYEQYFGPGTRLTVT.

Only a few counts were recorded for this clone. The chain combines TRBV5-5 with TRBJ2-2; TRBD1 agrees at 7 bases. With 9 bases clipped from V and 2 bases from J, the junction kept 10 bases outside the gene matches. Germline CDR1 and CDR2: SGHKS and YYEKEE (reference sequence). The length of the CDR3 is 15 residues. DNA of the CDR3: TGTGCCACCAGACCCCGGGACAGCAACACCGGGGAGCTGTTTTTT. Amino acid sequence: CATRPRDSNTGELFF.

The rearrangement joins TRBV5-1 to TRBJ2-3, with TRBD2 identical over 8 bases. V lost 4 bases, J lost 5 bases, and 6 bases stayed unmatched. In germline, CDR1 is SGHRS, CDR2 YFSETQ. The CDR3 has 14 residues. CDR3 DNA sequence: TGCGCCAGCAGCCGTCGGGAGGGCCTAGATACGCAGTATTTT. Translated, it gives CASSRREGLDTQYF.

This rearrangement joins TRBV28 to TRBJ1-1; 8 nucleotides agree with TRBD1. The V segment lost 8 bases and the J segment 8 bases; nucleotides outside the gene matches: 4. This CDR3 region has 11 residues. In germline, CDR1 is MDHEN, CDR2 SYDVKM. The CDR3 sequence: CASHRDREAFF. In DNA form, the CDR3 reads TGTGCCAGCCACCGGGACAGGGAAGCTTTCTTT.

The chain employs TRBV9 and TRBJ2-5, with D perhaps matching TRBD1 (6 bases). The DNA end lines up better with TRBJ2-7; the J call may be wrong. The CDR3 totals 15 residues. The germline CDR1 and CDR2 sequences are SGDLS and YYNGEE. CDR3 sequence reads: CASSARDTGSYEQYF. The DNA for the CDR3 is TGTGCCAGCAGCGCCCGGGACACAGGATCCTACGAGCAGTACTTC.

This clone was counted between two and nine times. The gene calls are TRBV27 and TRBJ2-7; D is possibly TRBD1 (5 bases). This CDR3 spans 17 amino acids. The V gene lost 5 bases and the J gene lost 3 bases, with 23 bases spanning the gap. Germline CDR1 is MNHEY and CDR2 is SMNVEV (reference sequence). CDR3 region: CASSPPLGRDALYEQYF. CDR3 nucleotides: TGTGCCAGCAGTCCCCCACTGGGCAGGGATGCCCTCTACGAGCAGTACTTC.

The chain couples TRBV7-2 to TRBJ2-7; possibly TRBD1 for D (5 bases). Germline loops: CDR1 SGHTA, CDR2 FQGNSA. This CDR3 has 13 amino acids. V was trimmed by 4 bases and J by 0 bases, leaving 7 bases between them. The CDR3 nucleotides read TGTGCCAGCAGCTCAAGGGGCTCCTACGAGCAGTACTTC. The encoded protein is CASSSRGSYEQYF.

V usage is TRBV5-1 and J usage is TRBJ2-1; 8 bases align to TRBD2. The length of the CDR3 is 15 residues. V was clipped by 0 bases and J by 8 bases; unmatched bases: 7. Germline CDR1 reads SGHRS; CDR2 reads YFSETQ. In DNA form, the CDR3 reads TGCGCCAGCAGCTTGGACGGGAGGGCCTCGGATGAGCAGTTCTTC. Its protein is CASSLDGRASDEQFF.

Turning to this clone: Compared with germline, one end of the junction differs, possibly owing to a read error. This chain uses TRBV6-5 with TRBJ1-2; 9 nucleotides line up with TRBD1. This CDR3 is 12 amino acids long. Germline-derived CDR1 and CDR2 are MNHEY and SVGAGI. The CDR3 DNA is TGTGCCAGCAGAGGGGACAGGGCAACGGACATCTTC. Its protein is CASRGDRATDIF.

The CDR3 sequence is CASSLWLGRVEDTQYF. The DNA of the CDR3 is TGTGCCAGCAGCTTGTGGCTCGGGAGAGTGGAAGATACGCAGTATTTT. The chain couples TRBV5-4 to TRBJ2-3; a weak D match, TRBD2 (6 bases). The CDR3 is 16 residues long. V lost 1 base, J lost 5 bases, and 17 bases lay in between. Germline-derived CDR1 and CDR2 are SGHNT and YYREEE (reference sequence).

This chain joins TRBV5-1 and TRBJ2-1; 14 nucleotides align to TRBD2. J gave up 3 bases and V 3 bases, and 5 bases lay outside the gene matches. CDR3 length: 17 residues. Looked up from germline, CDR1 is SGHRS and CDR2 is YFSETQ. The CDR3 here is CASSSGLAGALYNEQFF. CDR3 nucleotides: TGCGCCAGCAGCTCGGGACTAGCGGGAGCCCTCTACAATGAGCAGTTCTTC. The full variable domain, its missing parts supplied by reference TRBV5-1 and TRBJ2-1, is KAGVTQTPRYLIKTRGQQVTLSCSPISGHRSVSWYQQTPGQGLQFLFEYFSETQRNKGNFPGRFSGRQFSNSRSEMNVSTLELGDSALYLCASSSGLAGALYNEQFFGPGTRLTVL.

This clone occurred a few times. V and J are TRBV6-6 and TRBJ1-3, with no clear D. V lost 0 bases, J lost 1 base, and 4 bases lay in between. CDR3 size: 14 residues. CDR1 is MNHNY and CDR2 is SVGAGI in the germline V gene (reference sequence). CDR3: CASSYSLSGNTIYF. For the CDR3, the DNA is TGTGCCAGCAGTTACTCCCTATCTGGAAACACCATATATTTT.

The chain couples TRBV28 to TRBJ2-3, with TRBD2 as a possible D gene (6 bases). Germline values: CDR1 MDHEN, CDR2 SYDVKM. This CDR3 is 15 amino acids long. V shed 3 bases and J shed 5 bases, with 15 bases lying between them. In DNA, the CDR3 is TGTGCCAGCAGTTTTGGAGGGCACGTGGGAGATACGCAGTATTTT. Its protein is CASSFGGHVGDTQYF.

In this sample, this clone turned up a few times. This sequence joins TRBV6-9 and TRBJ1-5; D is unclear. The CDR3 totals 14 residues. Deletions cut 1 base from V and 4 bases from J, with 8 bases between. Germline CDR1 reads MNHGY; CDR2 reads SVAAGI. The CDR3: CASSYFQTNQPQHF. CDR3 in DNA: TGTGCCAGCAGTTATTTCCAGACAAATCAGCCCCAGCATTTT.

The V gene is TRBV5-8, the J gene TRBJ2-3, with TRBD1 identical over 8 bases. CDR3 size: 16 residues. Germline V gives CDR1 SGHTS, CDR2 YDEGEE. V gave up 0 bases and J gave up 2 bases; unmatched junction bases: 5. The CDR3 here is CASSLATGAHTDTQYF. In DNA form, the CDR3 reads TGTGCCAGCAGCTTGGCGACAGGGGCGCACACAGATACGCAGTATTTT. Together with reference TRBV5-8 and TRBJ2-3, the CDR3 gives the full variable domain: EAGVTQSPTHLIKTRGQQATLRCSPISGHTSVYWYQQALGLGLQFLLWYDEGEERNRGNFPPRFSGRQFPNYSSELNVNALELEDSALYLCASSLATGAHTDTQYFGPGTRLTVL.

The chain uses TRBV6-6 and TRBJ2-2; D remains unclear. The V and J ends lost 2 bases and 0 bases respectively, with 7 bases between them. Looked up from germline, CDR1 is MNHNY and CDR2 is SVGAGI (reference sequence). The CDR3 extends over 15 amino acids. CDR3 protein: CASSYGATNTGELFF. CDR3 coding DNA: TGTGCCAGCAGTTACGGAGCGACGAACACCGGGGAGCTGTTTTTT.

The V call is TRBV4-2, the J call TRBJ1-2, with D maybe TRBD1 (5 bases). The germline V gene has CDR1 LGHNA and CDR2 YNFKEQ. This CDR3 is 13 amino acids long. V was cut by 4 bases and J by 6 bases, with 12 bases left in between. CDR3 coding DNA: TGTGCCAGCAGCCGTTCGACGGGGGATGGCTACACCTTC. It yields the protein CASSRSTGDGYTF.

This rearrangement joins TRBV7-7 to TRBJ2-1; 11 nucleotides agree with TRBD2. CDR1 and CDR2 (germline): SSHAT, FNYEAQ (reference sequence). Losses at the gene ends were 3 bases for V and 9 bases for J; bases not matched to a gene: 4. The CDR3 spans 14 residues. The chain's CDR3 is CASSFSGRAGEQFF. The CDR3 DNA sequence: TGTGCCAGCAGCTTTAGCGGGAGGGCGGGTGAGCAGTTCTTC.

A few counts support this clone. Germline is not matched at one junction end, which may reflect a read error. The chain combines TRBV14 with TRBJ1-4, with D uncertain. The germline V gene encodes CDR1 SGHDN and CDR2 FVKESK. The CDR3 runs to 14 residues. This chain's CDR3 is CASRQDGSGEKLFF. CDR3 sequence (DNA): TGTGCCAGCCGCCAAGACGGGTCCGGGGAAAAACTGTTTTTT.

The rearrangement links TRBV7-2 to TRBJ2-7, with TRBD2 identical over 10 bases. This CDR3 contains 14 residues. Losses at the gene ends were 6 bases for V and 3 bases for J; bases not matched to a gene: 5. The germline gives CDR1 SGHTA, CDR2 FQGNSA. Here the CDR3 reads CASSTSGAYYEQYF. The DNA for the CDR3 is TGTGCCAGCAGTACTAGCGGGGCTTACTACGAGCAGTACTTC.

J is TRBJ2-5 and V is TRBV15, with a possible D match to TRBD1 (6 bases). This CDR3 comprises 15 residues. Germline CDR1 and CDR2: LNHNV and YYDKDF (reference sequence). The V end was cut by 0 bases, the J end by 7 bases, with 15 bases between. In DNA form, the CDR3 reads TGTGCCACCAGCAGAGATAACAGGGCCTGGGGGACCCAGTACTTC. This encodes CATSRDNRAWGTQYF.

This chain connects TRBV5-1 to TRBJ2-1; TRBD2 matches 11 bases. Germline loops: CDR1 SGHRS, CDR2 YFSETQ. Trimming at V came to 2 bases and at J to 5 bases, leaving 6 bases not matched to a gene. The CDR3 totals 16 residues. The DNA for the CDR3 is TGCGCCAGCAGCTTTAGCGGGAGGGCGATAGACAATGAGCAGTTCTTC. This codes for CASSFSGRAIDNEQFF.

This chain links TRBV7-3 with TRBJ2-1; 8 bases map to TRBD1. The CDR3 extends over 15 amino acids. Germline CDR1 is SGHTA and CDR2 is FQGTGA. Trimming removed 6 bases from V and 7 bases from J; junction bases left unmatched: 11. CDR3 sequence reads: CASSLDRVELNEQFF. CDR3 bases: TGTGCCAGCAGTTTGGACAGGGTTGAATTGAATGAGCAGTTCTTC.

This chain uses TRBV5-4 with TRBJ2-1; TRBD2 aligns across 9 bases. Trimming took 1 base from V and 2 from J; bases not matched to a gene: 1. This CDR3 has 15 amino acids. The V gene's germline CDR1 is SGHNT and CDR2 YYREEE (reference sequence). The CDR3 is CASSLRTSAYNEQFF. Here the CDR3 DNA reads TGTGCCAGCAGCTTGAGGACTAGCGCCTACAATGAGCAGTTCTTC. Based on the CDR3 plus reference TRBV5-4 and TRBJ2-1, the full variable domain is ETGVTQSPTHLIKTRGQQVTLRCSSQSGHNTVSWYQQALGQGPQFIFQYYREEENGRGNFPPRFSGLQFPNYSSELNVNALELDDSALYLCASSLRTSAYNEQFFGPGTRLTVL.

Regarding this clone: At one end the junction does not follow the germline gene, possibly because of a read error. This chain connects TRBV6-5 to TRBJ2-7; a weak D match, TRBD2 (6 bases). CDR1 is MNHEY and CDR2 is SVGAGI in the germline V gene. The CDR3 runs to 15 residues. This chain's CDR3 is CASRPRAGSSCEQYF. The CDR3 DNA follows: TGTGCCAGCAGACCGAGGGCGGGGAGCTCCTGCGAGCAGTACTTC.